This T cell receptor (beta chain) was identified during a study of neurological immune-mediated disorders. Synthesis of cDNA used 5'RACE (with 10-nucleotide random UMIs). Over 160 million TCR-beta sequences (from 15-18 subjects) were yielded by each sequencing run. From the 5' RACE reads, TCRdb called clonotypes with MiXCR, one entry per CDR3 protein. The repertoire holds 55,000 to 65,000 distinct CDR3 sequences, with approximately 4% as singletons. Study-wide points: CDR3 amino acid sequences of expanded clones were not shared across subjects, a result suggesting private repertoires in all groups.

The CDR3 sequence is 13 residues long. The germline V gene has CDR1 SGDLS and CDR2 YYNGEE. Trimming shortened V by 1 base and J by 4 bases, and 9 bases separated the two germline ends. Many counts were recorded for this clonotype. Its antigen is unidentified. The rearrangement uses TRBV9 and TRBJ2-7; no clear D gene. Sample: PBMCs. The TCR sequence derives from a young woman with multiple sclerosis. The CDR3 region is CASSVNPTYEQYF. Here the CDR3 DNA reads TGTGCCAGCAGCGTAAACCCGACTTACGAGCAGTACTTC.